The clone carrying this T cell receptor beta chain was seen repeatedly, ten times or more. Its antigen is unidentified. It was with a sample-barcoded 5' primer and a J-beta primer mix that a second PCR of roughly 7 to 11 cycles was run. TCRdb fed the 5' RACE reads into MiXCR, producing one record per CDR3 protein. The sample shows 630,000 or so distinct CDR3 sequences, about 34% of them seen only once. Between the trimmed V and J ends, which lost 6 bases and 1 base, there was a span of 15 bases. The CDR3 runs to 14 residues. Germline-derived CDR1 and CDR2 are DFQATT and SNEGSKA (reference sequence). Whenever a sample was processed, at least 6 million PBMCs were isolated. This sample is drawn from a study of blood T cells in healthy people across ages. Overall study findings and caveats: Samples with more naive T cells showed higher observed beta diversity. Unknown CMV status may confound age-related changes in expanded clones.

This TCR was sampled from a woman older than 75 in good health. The chain couples TRBV20-1 to TRBJ1-2; D uncertain. Material: blood. CDR3 DNA: TGCAGTGCCAGGCCGGACCCGCTTAACTATGGCTACACCTTC. It codes for CSARPDPLNYGYTF.